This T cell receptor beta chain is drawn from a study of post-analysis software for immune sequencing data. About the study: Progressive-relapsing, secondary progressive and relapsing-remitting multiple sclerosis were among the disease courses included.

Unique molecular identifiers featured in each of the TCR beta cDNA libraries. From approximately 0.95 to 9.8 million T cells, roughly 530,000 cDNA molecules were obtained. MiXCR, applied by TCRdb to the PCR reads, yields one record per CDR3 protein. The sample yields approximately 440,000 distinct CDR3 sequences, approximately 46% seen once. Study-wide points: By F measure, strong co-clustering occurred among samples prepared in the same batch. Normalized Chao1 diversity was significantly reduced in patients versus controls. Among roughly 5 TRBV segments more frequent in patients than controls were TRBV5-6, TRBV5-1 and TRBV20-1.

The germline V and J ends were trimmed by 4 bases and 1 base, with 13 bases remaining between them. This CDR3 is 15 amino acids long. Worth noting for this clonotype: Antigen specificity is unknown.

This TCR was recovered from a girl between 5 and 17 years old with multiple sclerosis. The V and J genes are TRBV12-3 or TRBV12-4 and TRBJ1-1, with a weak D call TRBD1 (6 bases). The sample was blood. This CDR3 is CASSSYRVRNTEAFF. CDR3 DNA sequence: TGTGCCAGCAGTTCCTACAGGGTAAGGAACACTGAAGCTTTCTTT.